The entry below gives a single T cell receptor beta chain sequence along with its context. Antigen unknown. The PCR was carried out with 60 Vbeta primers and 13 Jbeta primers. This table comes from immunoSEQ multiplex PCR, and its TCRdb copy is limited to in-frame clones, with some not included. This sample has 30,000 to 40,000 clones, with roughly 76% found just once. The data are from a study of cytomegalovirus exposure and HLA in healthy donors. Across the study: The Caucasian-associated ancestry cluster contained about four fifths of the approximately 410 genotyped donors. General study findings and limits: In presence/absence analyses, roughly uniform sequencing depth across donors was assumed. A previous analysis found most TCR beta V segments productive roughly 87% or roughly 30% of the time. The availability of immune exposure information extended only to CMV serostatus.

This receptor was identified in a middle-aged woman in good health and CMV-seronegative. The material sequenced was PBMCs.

The CDR3 nucleotides are TGTGCCAGCAGCCAGGGGACAGCTAGCACAGATACGCAGTATTTT. Translated, it gives CASSQGTASTDTQYF. This chain connects TRBV9 to TRBJ2-3; TRBD1 matches 7 bases. The ends lost 4 bases at V and 0 bases at J; junction bases unmatched: 5. This CDR3 spans 15 amino acids. Germline CDR1 reads SGDLS; CDR2 reads YYNGEE.